This T cell receptor (beta chain) was recorded in a study of PD-1 blockade in mismatch repair-deficient tumors. Profiling relied on immunoSEQ multiplex PCR, and the TCRdb table lists in-frame clones only, not all of them. The sample consists of fewer than 100,000 clones, over 75% of them appearing once. With V trimmed by 2 bases and J by 7 bases, 4 bases remained unmatched. The CDR3 spans 14 residues. Germline assignment: CDR1 MNHEY and CDR2 SMNVEV (reference sequence). V and J are TRBV27 and TRBJ1-2; 10 bases map to TRBD1. The origin of this receptor is an adult with mismatch repair-deficient cancer. Specimen: peripheral blood, collected 12 weeks after starting pembrolizumab. CDR3 residues: CASSLRQGAAGYTF. The CDR3 nucleotides are TGTGCCAGCAGTTTACGACAGGGGGCTGCTGGCTACACCTTC.